Sequencing of this T cell receptor beta chain was carried out in a study of blood T cells in healthy people across ages. Sample-barcoded 5' priming and a J-beta primer mix drove a second PCR of about 7 to 11 cycles. TCRdb recomputed calls from the 5' RACE reads with MiXCR, one row per CDR3 protein. The table has about 1,600,000 distinct CDR3 sequences, roughly 40% seen once. Sequences were obtained from blood. The source is a woman under 30 in good health.

CDR3 residues: CASSSVSRRGTHEQFF. In DNA, the CDR3 is TGTGCCAGCAGCTCAGTTTCTCGACGTGGGACCCATGAGCAGTTCTTC. The chain has TRBV7-2 and TRBJ2-1; D tentatively reads TRBD1 or TRBD2 (5 bases each). CDR3 size: 16 residues. Trimming took 4 bases from V and 8 from J, leaving 21 bases between them. CDR1 is SGHTA and CDR2 is FQGNSA in the germline V gene.